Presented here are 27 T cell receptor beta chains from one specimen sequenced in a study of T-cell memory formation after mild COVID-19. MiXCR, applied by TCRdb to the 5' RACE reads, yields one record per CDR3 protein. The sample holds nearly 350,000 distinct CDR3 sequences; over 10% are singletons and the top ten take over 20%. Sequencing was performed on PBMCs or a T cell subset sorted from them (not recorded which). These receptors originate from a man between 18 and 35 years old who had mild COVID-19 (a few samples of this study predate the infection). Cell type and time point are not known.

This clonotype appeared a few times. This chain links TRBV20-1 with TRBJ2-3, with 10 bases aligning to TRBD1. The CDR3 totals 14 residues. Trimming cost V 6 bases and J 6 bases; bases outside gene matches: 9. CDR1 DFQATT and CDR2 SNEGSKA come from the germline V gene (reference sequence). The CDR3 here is CSATGTGVGDTQYF. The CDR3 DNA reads TGCAGTGCAACCGGGACAGGGGTGGGTGATACGCAGTATTTT.

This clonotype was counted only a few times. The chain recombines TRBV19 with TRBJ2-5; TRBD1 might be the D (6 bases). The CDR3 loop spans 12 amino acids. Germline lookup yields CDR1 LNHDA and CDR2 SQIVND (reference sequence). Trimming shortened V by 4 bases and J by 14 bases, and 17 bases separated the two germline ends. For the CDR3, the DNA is TGTGCCAGTAGTAAGTTTACGGGACACCTATACTTC. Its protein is CASSKFTGHLYF.

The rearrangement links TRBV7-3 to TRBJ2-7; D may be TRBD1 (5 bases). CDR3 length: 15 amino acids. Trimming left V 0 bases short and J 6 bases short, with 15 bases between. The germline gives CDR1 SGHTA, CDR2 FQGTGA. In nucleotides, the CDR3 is TGTGCCAGCAGCTTAACGGGGCCCCCGACCATCGAGCAGTACTTC. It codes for CASSLTGPPTIEQYF.

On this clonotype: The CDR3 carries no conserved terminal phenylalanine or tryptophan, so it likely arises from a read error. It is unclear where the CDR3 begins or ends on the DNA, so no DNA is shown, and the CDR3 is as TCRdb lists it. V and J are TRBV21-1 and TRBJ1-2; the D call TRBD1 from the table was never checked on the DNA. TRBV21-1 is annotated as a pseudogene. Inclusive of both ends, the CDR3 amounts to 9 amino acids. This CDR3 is CASSTWTEK.

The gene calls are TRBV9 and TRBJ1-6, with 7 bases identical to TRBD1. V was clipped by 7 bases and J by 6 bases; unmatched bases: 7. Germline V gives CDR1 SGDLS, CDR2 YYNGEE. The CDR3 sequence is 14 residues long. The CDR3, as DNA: TGTGCCAGCGGGCAGGGGGGTGTTAATTCACCCCTCCACTTT. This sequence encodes CASGQGGVNSPLHF.

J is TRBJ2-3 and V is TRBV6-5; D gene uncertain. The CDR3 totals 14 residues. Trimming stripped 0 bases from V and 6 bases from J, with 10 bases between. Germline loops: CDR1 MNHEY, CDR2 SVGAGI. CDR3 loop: CASSYSENTDTQYF. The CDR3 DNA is TGTGCCAGCAGTTACTCCGAAAACACGGATACGCAGTATTTT.

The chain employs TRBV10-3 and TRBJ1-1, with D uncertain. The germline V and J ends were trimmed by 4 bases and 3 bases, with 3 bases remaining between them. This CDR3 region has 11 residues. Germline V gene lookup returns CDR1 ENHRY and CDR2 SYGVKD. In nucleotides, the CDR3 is TGTGCCATCAGTGGGGACACTGAAGCTTTCTTT. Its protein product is CAISGDTEAFF.

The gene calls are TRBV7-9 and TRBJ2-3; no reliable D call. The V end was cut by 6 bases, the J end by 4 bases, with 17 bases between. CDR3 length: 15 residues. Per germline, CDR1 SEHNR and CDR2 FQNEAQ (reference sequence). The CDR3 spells CASRSLYSSADTQYF. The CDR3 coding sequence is TGTGCCAGCAGATCACTCTATAGCAGCGCAGATACGCAGTATTTT.

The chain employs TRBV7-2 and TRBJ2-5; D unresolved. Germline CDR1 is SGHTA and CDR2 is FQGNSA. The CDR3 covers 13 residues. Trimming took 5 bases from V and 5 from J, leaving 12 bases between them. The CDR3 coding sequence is TGTGCCAGCAGCCCCCGCCAGTGGGAGACCCAGTACTTC. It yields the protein CASSPRQWETQYF.

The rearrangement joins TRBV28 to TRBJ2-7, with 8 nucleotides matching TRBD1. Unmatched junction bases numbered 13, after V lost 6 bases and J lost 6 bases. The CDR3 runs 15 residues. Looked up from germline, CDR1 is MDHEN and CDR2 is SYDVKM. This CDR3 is CASSPHGTGGSEQYV. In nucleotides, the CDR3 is TGTGCCAGCAGCCCCCACGGCACAGGGGGTTCCGAGCAGTACGTC.

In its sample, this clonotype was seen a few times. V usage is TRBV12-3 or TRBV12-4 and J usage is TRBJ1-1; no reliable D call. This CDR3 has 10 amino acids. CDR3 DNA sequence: TGTGACTCCGGGAGGTCGCACGCTTTCTTT. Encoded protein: CDSGRSHAFF.

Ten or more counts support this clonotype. CDR3 DNA sequence: TGTGCCAGCAGCTGGGACAGGGGGACAATGAATGAGCAGTTCTTC. This translates into CASSWDRGTMNEQFF. The chain is built from TRBV6-5 and TRBJ2-1; 11 bases are shared with TRBD1. Germline V lookup: CDR1 MNHEY, CDR2 SVGAGI. The CDR3 sequence is 15 residues long. V was pared by 6 bases and J by 7 bases, with 8 bases of the junction left unmatched.

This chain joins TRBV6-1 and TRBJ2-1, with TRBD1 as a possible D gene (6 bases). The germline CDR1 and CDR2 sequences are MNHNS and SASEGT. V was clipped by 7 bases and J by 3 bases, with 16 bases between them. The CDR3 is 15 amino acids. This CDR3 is CASTGQGGRYNEQFF. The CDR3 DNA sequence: TGTGCCAGCACCGGGCAAGGGGGTCGCTACAATGAGCAGTTCTTC.

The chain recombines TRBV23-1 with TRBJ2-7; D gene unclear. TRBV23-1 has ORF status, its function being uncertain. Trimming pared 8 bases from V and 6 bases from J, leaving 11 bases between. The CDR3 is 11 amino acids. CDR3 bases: TGCGCCAGCGAGTACTGGGGCGAGCAGTACGTC. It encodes CASEYWGEQYV.

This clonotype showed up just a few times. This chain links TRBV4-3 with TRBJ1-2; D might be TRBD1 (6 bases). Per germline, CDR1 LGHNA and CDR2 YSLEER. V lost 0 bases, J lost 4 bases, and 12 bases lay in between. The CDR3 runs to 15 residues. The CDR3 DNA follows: TGCGCCAGCAGCCAAGAAATAGGGGGGGGCTATGGCTACACCTTC. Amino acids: CASSQEIGGGYGYTF.

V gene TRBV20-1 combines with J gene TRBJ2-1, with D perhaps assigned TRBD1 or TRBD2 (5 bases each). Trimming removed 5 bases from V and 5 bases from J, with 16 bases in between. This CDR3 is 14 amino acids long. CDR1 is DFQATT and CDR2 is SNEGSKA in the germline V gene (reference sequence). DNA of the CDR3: TGCAGTGCTGGAGCCGGGACCCGAGACAATGAGCAGTTCTTC. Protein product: CSAGAGTRDNEQFF.

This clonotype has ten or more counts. The CDR3 bases are TGTGCCAGCAGTGTCGAGGGGGCGAACACTGAAGCTTTCTTT. It is translated as CASSVEGANTEAFF. This chain joins TRBV2 and TRBJ1-1, with 7 bases matching TRBD1. Germline V gives CDR1 SNHLY, CDR2 FYNNEI. After removal of 4 bases from V and 1 base from J, the junction contained 3 bases not matched to a gene. This CDR3 is 14 amino acids long. Supplemented by reference TRBV2 and TRBJ1-1, the full variable domain reads EPEVTQTPSHQVTQMGQEVILRCVPISNHLYFYWYRQILGQKVEFLVSFYNNEISEKSEIFDDQFSVERPDGSNFTLKIRSTKLEDSAMYFCASSVEGANTEAFFGQGTRLTVV.

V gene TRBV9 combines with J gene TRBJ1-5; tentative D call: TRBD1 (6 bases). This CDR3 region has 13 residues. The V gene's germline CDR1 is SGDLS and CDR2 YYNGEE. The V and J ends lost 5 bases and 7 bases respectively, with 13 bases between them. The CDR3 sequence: CASSWGAGQPQHF. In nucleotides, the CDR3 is TGTGCCAGCAGTTGGGGGGCTGGCCAGCCCCAGCATTTT.

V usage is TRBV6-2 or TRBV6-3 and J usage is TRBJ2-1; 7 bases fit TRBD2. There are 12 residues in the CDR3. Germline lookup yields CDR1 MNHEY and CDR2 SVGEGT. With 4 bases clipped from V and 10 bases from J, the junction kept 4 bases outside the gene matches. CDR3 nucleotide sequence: TGTGCCAGCAGTTTCGATAGCGGGGAGCAGTTCTTC. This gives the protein CASSFDSGEQFF.

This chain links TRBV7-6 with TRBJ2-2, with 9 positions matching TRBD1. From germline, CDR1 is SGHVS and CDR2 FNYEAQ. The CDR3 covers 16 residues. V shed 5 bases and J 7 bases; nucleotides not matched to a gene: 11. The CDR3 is CASSRRPGTGIGELFF. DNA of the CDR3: TGTGCCAGCAGCAGACGTCCCGGGACAGGGATCGGGGAGCTGTTTTTT.

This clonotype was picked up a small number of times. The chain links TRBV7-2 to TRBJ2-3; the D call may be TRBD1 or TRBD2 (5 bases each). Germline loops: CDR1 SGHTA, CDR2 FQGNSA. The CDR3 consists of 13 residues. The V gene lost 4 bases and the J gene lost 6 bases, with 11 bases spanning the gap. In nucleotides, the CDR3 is TGTGCCAGCAGCTGGGACCCCTCGGATACGCAGTATTTT. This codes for CASSWDPSDTQYF. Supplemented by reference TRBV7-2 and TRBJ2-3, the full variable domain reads GAGVSQSPSNKVTEKGKDVELRCDPISGHTALYWYRQSLGQGLEFLIYFQGNSAPDKSGLPSDRFSAERTGGSVSTLTIQRTQQEDSAVYLCASSWDPSDTQYFGPGTRLTVL.

CDR3 sequence: CASSQEISLETQYF. The CDR3 region has the DNA TGCGCCAGCAGCCAAGAGATCAGTTTGGAGACCCAGTACTTC. This chain connects TRBV4-1 to TRBJ2-5; D is uncertain. Germline CDR1 and CDR2: MGHRA and YSYEKL. The CDR3 covers 14 residues. Between the trimmed V and J ends, which lost 0 bases and 5 bases, there was a span of 10 bases.

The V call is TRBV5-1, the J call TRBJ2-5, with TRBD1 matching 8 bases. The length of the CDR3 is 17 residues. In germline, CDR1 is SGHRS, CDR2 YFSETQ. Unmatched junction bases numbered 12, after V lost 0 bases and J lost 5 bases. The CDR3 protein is CASSLAVWQGASETQYF. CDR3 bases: TGCGCCAGCAGCTTGGCCGTCTGGCAGGGGGCAAGTGAGACCCAGTACTTC.

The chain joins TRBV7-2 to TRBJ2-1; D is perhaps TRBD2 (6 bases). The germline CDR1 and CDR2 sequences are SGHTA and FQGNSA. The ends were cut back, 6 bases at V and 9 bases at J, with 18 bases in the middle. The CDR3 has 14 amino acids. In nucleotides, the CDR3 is TGTGCCAGCAGGATTACCCCTCAGGGAGGTGAGCAGTTCTTC. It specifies CASRITPQGGEQFF.

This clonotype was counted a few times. CDR3 DNA sequence: TGTGCCAGCAGCGCACAGGTTTCTAATTCACCCCTCCACTTT. It encodes CASSAQVSNSPLHF. The gene calls are TRBV9 and TRBJ1-6, with D perhaps TRBD1 (5 bases). Trimming stripped 3 bases from V and 6 bases from J, with 10 bases between. The CDR3 loop spans 14 amino acids. Germline V gene lookup returns CDR1 SGDLS and CDR2 YYNGEE.

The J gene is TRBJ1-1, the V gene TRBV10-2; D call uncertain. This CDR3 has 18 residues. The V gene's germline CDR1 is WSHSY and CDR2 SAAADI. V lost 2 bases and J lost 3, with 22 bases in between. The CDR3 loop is CASSEPFARAGGDTEAFF. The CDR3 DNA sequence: TGCGCCAGCAGTGAGCCTTTCGCTAGGGCGGGTGGGGACACTGAAGCTTTCTTT.

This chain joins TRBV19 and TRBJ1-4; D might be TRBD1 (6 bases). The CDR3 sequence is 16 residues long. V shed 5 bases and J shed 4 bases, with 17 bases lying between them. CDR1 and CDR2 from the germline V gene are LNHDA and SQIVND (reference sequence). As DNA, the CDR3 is TGTGCCAGTAGTCTACAGGGCTTCTCGGGTAATGAAAAACTGTTTTTT. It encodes CASSLQGFSGNEKLFF.